This T cell receptor (beta chain) was retrieved from a study of blood T cell repertoires in COVID-19. The wider study: Samples came from the United States, Italy and Spain, spanning acute and convalescent COVID-19. Sample material is recorded as cDNA or gDNA derived from T cells, B-cell-depleted T cells, or PBMCs.

Original data processing: Amplification from reference gene primers served as the basis for estimated nucleated cell counts. Some clones are missing from TCRdb's copy, which holds only in-frame ones; the method was immunoSEQ multiplex PCR. That table is the source of V, J and clone size, and D and trimming were worked out from the DNA. The sample records around 300,000 clones, roughly four fifths being singletons. CDR1 is SGHAT, CDR2 FQNNGV, per germline. The CDR3 is made up of 14 amino acids. V was clipped by 5 bases and J by 0 bases, with 5 bases between them. This TCR came from a woman in her forties or fifties who had recovered from COVID-19. V and J are TRBV11-2 and TRBJ1-6, with D unclear. The material sequenced was peripheral blood. The CDR3 loop reads CASSRDSYNSPLHF. In nucleotides, the CDR3 is TGTGCCAGCAGCCGGGACTCCTATAATTCACCCCTCCACTTT.